The rows below give T cell receptor beta chains drawn from one sample of a study of neurological immune-mediated disorders. TCRdb reanalysed the 5' RACE reads using MiXCR and keeps one entry per CDR3 protein. This table has over 60,000 distinct CDR3 sequences, 4% to 6% appearing once. Specimen: PBMCs. These receptors were taken from a woman between 45 and 60 years old with multiple sclerosis. The CDR3 runs from the conserved cysteine through the conserved F or W. A D gene is named only where the DNA matches it firmly. Size is omitted from some rows. Given values are once, few, many or a class for expanded clones.

J gene: TRBJ1-2; clone size: many; V gene: TRBV12-3/TRBV12-4; D gene: -; CDR3 protein: CASSFIPETYGYTF; CDR3 DNA: TGTGCCAGCAGTTTTATACCGGAAACCTATGGCTACACCTTC
J gene: TRBJ2-5; clone size: few; V gene: TRBV20-1; D gene: TRBD1; CDR3 protein: CSARTGTVQETQYF; CDR3 DNA: TGCAGTGCTAGAACCGGGACAGTCCAAGAGACCCAGTACTTC
J gene: TRBJ2-2; clone size: many; V gene: TRBV7-2; D gene: -; CDR3 protein: CASSRDMTGELFF; CDR3 DNA: TGTGCCAGCAGCAGGGACATGACCGGGGAGCTGTTTTTT
J gene: TRBJ2-2; clone size: many; V gene: TRBV5-1; D gene: -; CDR3 protein: CASRYQNTGELFF; CDR3 DNA: TGCGCCAGCAGGTACCAGAACACCGGGGAGCTGTTTTTT
J gene: TRBJ1-6; clone size: many; V gene: TRBV9; D gene: -; CDR3 protein: CASSVSTANSPLHF; CDR3 DNA: TGTGCCAGCAGCGTTAGTACTGCGAATTCACCCCTCCACTTT
J gene: TRBJ2-5; clone size: -; V gene: TRBV12-3/TRBV12-4; D gene: -; CDR3 protein: CASSFQGRQETQYF; CDR3 DNA: TGTGCCAGCAGTTTTCAGGGGCGTCAAGAGACCCAGTACTTC
J gene: TRBJ1-2; clone size: -; V gene: TRBV6-5; D gene: -; CDR3 protein: CATRGEGYYGYTF; CDR3 DNA: TGTGCCACCAGAGGCGAGGGTTACTATGGCTACACCTTC
J gene: TRBJ2-3; clone size: many; V gene: TRBV5-1; D gene: -; CDR3 protein: CASSLSPGANNLISTDTQYF; CDR3 DNA: TGCGCCAGCAGCTTGTCTCCAGGGGCGAATAACTTAATTAGCACAGATACGCAGTATTTT
J gene: TRBJ2-1; clone size: many; V gene: TRBV11-1; D gene: TRBD2; CDR3 protein: CASSLPELAGVKQFF; CDR3 DNA: TGTGCCAGCAGCCTCCCTGAGCTAGCGGGGGTTAAGCAGTTCTTC
J gene: TRBJ2-1; clone size: few; V gene: TRBV4-2; D gene: TRBD2; CDR3 protein: CASSPGLSQFREQFF; CDR3 DNA: TGTGCCAGCAGCCCGGGACTATCTCAATTCCGTGAGCAGTTCTTC
J gene: TRBJ2-1; clone size: many; V gene: TRBV19; D gene: -; CDR3 protein: CASSIQLYNEQFF; CDR3 DNA: TGTGCCAGTAGTATACAACTTTACAATGAGCAGTTCTTC
J gene: TRBJ2-5; clone size: many; V gene: TRBV29-1; D gene: -; CDR3 protein: CSVGRNLRETQYF; CDR3 DNA: TGCAGCGTTGGGCGGAACCTCCGGGAGACCCAGTACTTC
J gene: TRBJ1-5; clone size: many; V gene: TRBV28; D gene: TRBD1; CDR3 protein: CASSSYRGQPQHF; CDR3 DNA: TGTGCCAGCAGTTCCTACAGGGGCCAGCCCCAGCATTTT
J gene: TRBJ1-5; clone size: -; V gene: TRBV7-9; D gene: TRBD1; CDR3 protein: CASSLGRTGDVQHF; CDR3 DNA: TGTGCCAGCAGCTTAGGGAGGACAGGGGACGTCCAGCATTTT
J gene: TRBJ2-2; clone size: many; V gene: TRBV5-6; D gene: -; CDR3 protein: CASGQREGIPGELFF; CDR3 DNA: TGTGCCAGCGGACAGCGTGAGGGGATCCCCGGGGAGCTGTTTTTT
J gene: TRBJ2-7; clone size: many; V gene: TRBV12-3/TRBV12-4; D gene: -; CDR3 protein: CASSLQTHYEQYF; CDR3 DNA: TGTGCCAGCAGTCTCCAGACCCACTACGAGCAGTACTTC
J gene: TRBJ1-2; clone size: -; V gene: TRBV4-1; D gene: -; CDR3 protein: CASSQESQLTRQAILYGYTF; CDR3 DNA: TGCGCCAGCAGCCAAGAATCCCAACTAACTCGACAGGCCATCCTCTATGGCTACACCTTC
J gene: TRBJ2-5; clone size: many; V gene: TRBV3-1; D gene: -; CDR3 protein: CASSPTGGTPKTQYF; CDR3 DNA: TGTGCCAGCAGCCCTACTGGGGGGACCCCCAAGACCCAGTACTTC
J gene: TRBJ1-1; clone size: many; V gene: TRBV5-6; D gene: TRBD1; CDR3 protein: CASSLAGTGDAFF; CDR3 DNA: TGTGCCAGCAGCTTGGCCGGGACAGGGGACGCTTTCTTT
J gene: TRBJ2-3; clone size: medium-sized; V gene: TRBV10-3; D gene: -; CDR3 protein: CAISFMAGSTDTQYF; CDR3 DNA: TGTGCCATCAGTTTTATGGCGGGGAGCACAGATACGCAGTATTTT
J gene: TRBJ2-5; clone size: many; V gene: TRBV28; D gene: -; CDR3 protein: CASSFGLQGGPQETQYF; CDR3 DNA: TGTGCCAGCAGTTTCGGTTTACAGGGAGGGCCCCAAGAGACCCAGTACTTC
J gene: TRBJ2-3; clone size: many; V gene: TRBV20-1; D gene: TRBD2; CDR3 protein: CSADGSGGYGTDTQYF; CDR3 DNA: TGCAGTGCTGACGGGAGCGGGGGGTATGGCACAGATACGCAGTATTTT
J gene: TRBJ1-1; clone size: many; V gene: TRBV12-3/TRBV12-4; D gene: -; CDR3 protein: CASRHRAAGTEAFF; CDR3 DNA: TGTGCCAGCAGACACCGGGCCGCGGGCACTGAAGCTTTCTTT
J gene: TRBJ1-6; clone size: many; V gene: TRBV28; D gene: TRBD1; CDR3 protein: CASRNRGRSENSPLHF; CDR3 DNA: TGTGCCAGCAGGAACAGGGGGCGGTCGGAAAATTCACCCCTCCACTTT
J gene: TRBJ2-3; clone size: many; V gene: TRBV5-5; D gene: TRBD2; CDR3 protein: CASSSFSGSRTDTQYF; CDR3 DNA: TGTGCCAGCAGCTCCTTCAGCGGGAGCCGCACAGATACGCAGTATTTT
J gene: TRBJ1-5; clone size: many; V gene: TRBV5-1; D gene: TRBD1; CDR3 protein: CASSLGTGDQPQHF; CDR3 DNA: TGCGCCAGCAGCTTGGGGACAGGGGATCAGCCCCAGCATTTT
J gene: TRBJ2-2; clone size: many; V gene: TRBV14; D gene: -; CDR3 protein: CASTPNRGLFF; CDR3 DNA: TGTGCCAGCACCCCTAACCGGGGGCTGTTTTTT
J gene: TRBJ2-3; clone size: -; V gene: TRBV20-1; D gene: -; CDR3 protein: CSAPVRRQSTDTQYF; CDR3 DNA: TGCAGTGCCCCGGTTAGGCGACAAAGCACAGATACGCAGTATTTT
J gene: TRBJ1-5; clone size: many; V gene: TRBV20-1; D gene: -; CDR3 protein: CSARGTNSRGPQPQHF; CDR3 DNA: TGCAGTGCTAGAGGGACGAATTCTCGTGGACCTCAGCCCCAGCATTTT
J gene: TRBJ2-1; clone size: many; V gene: TRBV5-1; D gene: -; CDR3 protein: CASSPANRDDNEQFF; CDR3 DNA: TGCGCCAGCAGCCCCGCCAACAGGGATGACAATGAGCAGTTCTTC
J gene: TRBJ2-3; clone size: many; V gene: TRBV7-9; D gene: -; CDR3 protein: CASSFVTPSTDTQYF; CDR3 DNA: TGTGCCAGCAGCTTCGTCACTCCTAGCACAGATACGCAGTATTTT
J gene: TRBJ1-2; clone size: many; V gene: TRBV7-2; D gene: -; CDR3 protein: CASSLESYGYTF; CDR3 DNA: TGTGCCAGCAGCTTAGAAAGCTATGGCTACACCTTC
J gene: TRBJ2-7; clone size: -; V gene: TRBV7-6; D gene: -; CDR3 protein: CASSLSGADYEQYF; CDR3 DNA: TGTGCCAGCAGCCTGAGTGGGGCCGACTACGAGCAGTACTTC
J gene: TRBJ1-1; clone size: many; V gene: TRBV3-1; D gene: -; CDR3 protein: CASTHRVRNTEAFF; CDR3 DNA: TGTGCCAGCACCCACAGGGTACGGAACACTGAAGCTTTCTTT
J gene: TRBJ2-1; clone size: many; V gene: TRBV18; D gene: TRBD1; CDR3 protein: CASSRDRGLSYNEQFF; CDR3 DNA: TGTGCCAGCTCCCGGGACAGGGGGCTTTCCTACAATGAGCAGTTCTTC
J gene: TRBJ2-3; clone size: -; V gene: TRBV20-1; D gene: TRBD2; CDR3 protein: CTPGGGESDTQYF; CDR3 DNA: TGCACCCCTGGCGGGGGGGAATCAGATACGCAGTATTTT
J gene: TRBJ1-1; clone size: many; V gene: TRBV6-5; D gene: -; CDR3 protein: CASSYSRGWTEAFF; CDR3 DNA: TGTGCCAGCAGTTACTCGAGGGGGTGGACTGAAGCTTTCTTT
J gene: TRBJ2-1; clone size: many; V gene: TRBV5-1; D gene: -; CDR3 protein: CASSLQGNEQFF; CDR3 DNA: TGCGCCAGCAGCTTACAGGGTAATGAGCAGTTCTTC
J gene: TRBJ1-4; clone size: many; V gene: TRBV29-1; D gene: -; CDR3 protein: CSVGTHATNEKLFF; CDR3 DNA: TGCAGCGTGGGGACTCATGCAACTAATGAAAAACTGTTTTTT
J gene: TRBJ2-1; clone size: many; V gene: TRBV9; D gene: -; CDR3 protein: CASSPGGGGDYNEQFF; CDR3 DNA: TGTGCCAGCAGCCCCGGGGGCGGCGGGGACTACAATGAGCAGTTCTTC
J gene: TRBJ2-3; clone size: few; V gene: TRBV12-3/TRBV12-4; D gene: TRBD1; CDR3 protein: CASSRKVWQGASEDTQYF; CDR3 DNA: TGTGCCAGCAGTCGGAAGGTGTGGCAGGGGGCCTCGGAAGATACGCAGTATTTT
J gene: TRBJ1-5; clone size: many; V gene: TRBV3-1; D gene: -; CDR3 protein: CASSQGSNQPQHF; CDR3 DNA: TGTGCCAGCAGCCAAGGCAGCAATCAGCCCCAGCATTTT
J gene: TRBJ2-1; clone size: many; V gene: TRBV13; D gene: -; CDR3 protein: CASSQGMGNEQFF; CDR3 DNA: TGTGCCAGCAGCCAAGGGATGGGGAATGAGCAGTTCTTC
J gene: TRBJ1-3; clone size: many; V gene: TRBV5-1; D gene: -; CDR3 protein: CASSFDGSGNTIYF; CDR3 DNA: TGCGCCAGCAGCTTCGACGGATCTGGAAACACCATATATTTT
J gene: TRBJ1-5; clone size: many; V gene: TRBV9; D gene: -; CDR3 protein: CASSVGGFSNQPQHF; CDR3 DNA: TGTGCCAGCAGCGTAGGAGGGTTTAGCAATCAGCCCCAGCATTTT
J gene: TRBJ2-3; clone size: many; V gene: TRBV20-1; D gene: -; CDR3 protein: CSARRTSEGTDTQYF; CDR3 DNA: TGCAGTGCTAGACGGACGAGTGAAGGCACAGATACGCAGTATTTT
J gene: TRBJ2-5; clone size: few; V gene: TRBV7-2; D gene: -; CDR3 protein: CASSLGLAFKETQYF; CDR3 DNA: TGTGCCAGCAGCTTAGGCCTAGCGTTTAAGGAGACCCAGTACTTC
J gene: TRBJ2-1; clone size: many; V gene: TRBV20-1; D gene: TRBD2; CDR3 protein: CSAFLAGGGYNEQFF; CDR3 DNA: TGCAGTGCTTTTTTAGCGGGGGGAGGCTACAATGAGCAGTTCTTC
J gene: TRBJ2-5; clone size: -; V gene: TRBV9; D gene: TRBD2; CDR3 protein: CASSETSGGETQYF; CDR3 DNA: TGTGCCAGCAGCGAAACTAGCGGGGGTGAGACCCAGTACTTC
J gene: TRBJ1-6; clone size: few; V gene: TRBV12-3/TRBV12-4; D gene: -; CDR3 protein: CASSFGALSNSPLNF; CDR3 DNA: TGTGCCAGCAGTTTTGGGGCCTTGTCAAATTCACCCCTCAACTTT